The clone carrying this TCR beta chain appeared a few times. Its cognate antigen is unknown. This sample was taken from a study of identical twins. Only healthy Caucasians were enrolled as donors. Findings and limits, study-wide: For zero-insertion analyses, partial confounding could come from invariant MAIT and iNKT cells. Fewer insertions were carried by abundant cord blood beta clonotypes, but none was seen in memory repertoires. The conclusions drew on cross-sectional statistical analysis instead of tracking the same donors.

TCRdb recomputed calls from the 5' RACE reads with MiXCR, one row per CDR3 protein. This table has some 710,000 distinct CDR3 sequences, 5.5% to 6.5% appearing once. The CDR3 spans 13 residues. V lost 4 bases to trimming and J lost 12 bases, with 16 bases between them. Germline V lookup: CDR1 SGHKS, CDR2 YYEKEE (reference sequence). The chain couples TRBV5-5 to TRBJ1-4, with D uncertain. Sample: naive T cells sorted from blood. The receptor comes from a man younger than 35 in good health. The CDR3 loop reads CASSPGWQLELFF. The CDR3 DNA is TGTGCCAGCAGCCCCGGATGGCAGCTGGAACTGTTTTTT.